Detailed here is one T cell receptor (beta chain). No antigen is known for it. Profiling relied on immunoSEQ multiplex PCR, and the TCRdb table lists in-frame clones only, not all of them. The sample lists 90,000 to 120,000 clones, 80% to 95% occurring once. The CDR3 totals 16 residues. V dropped 6 bases and J dropped 3; count of bases not matched to a gene: 10. The germline gives CDR1 SEHNR, CDR2 FQNEAQ (reference sequence). This sample is drawn from a study of T cell responses to AZD1222 COVID-19 vaccine. Study results and limitations: No day 14 peak samples; only post-peak repertoires were characterized. Spike-specific TCR repertoires showed rising breadth and depth after two AZD1222 doses. A reported finding is that nearly half of spike-specific TCRs target unmutated variant regions.

V usage is TRBV7-9 and J usage is TRBJ2-1; TRBD2 agrees at 8 bases. The sequence was obtained from an adult who received the AZD1222 COVID-19 vaccine. Sequencing used peripheral blood, obtained 28 days after the second AZD1222 dose. The CDR3 DNA is TGTGCCAGCAGGGAGTGGGCGGGGGGAGACTACAATGAGCAGTTCTTC. Translated: CASREWAGGDYNEQFF. The full variable domain, completed using reference TRBV7-9 and TRBJ2-1, is DTGVSQNPRHKITKRGQNVTFRCDPISEHNRLYWYRQTLGQGPEFLTYFQNEAQLEKSRLLSDRFSAERPKGSFSTLEIQRTEQGDSAMYLCASREWAGGDYNEQFFGPGTRLTVL.